The 19 T cell receptor beta chains listed next were all sequenced from one sample in a study of blood T cells in healthy people across ages. A second about 7 to 12 cycle PCR used barcoded and J-beta primers. TCRdb fed the 5' RACE reads into MiXCR, producing one record per CDR3 protein. Here the sample spans some 790,000 distinct CDR3 sequences, 25% to 30% being singletons. Sequencing used blood. These receptors all stem from a woman at least 80 years old in good health.

This clonotype was counted a few times. The chain carries TRBV10-3 and TRBJ1-1; 10 bases align to TRBD1. V trimming: 4 bases; J trimming: 6 bases; junction bases outside the gene matches: 11. The CDR3 extends over 16 amino acids. From germline, CDR1 is ENHRY and CDR2 SYGVKD. The CDR3 DNA is TGTGCCATCAGTGGCTTTGGGGGACAGGGGTTATCTGAAGCTTTCTTT. It specifies CAISGFGGQGLSEAFF.

This clonotype was observed at least ten times. The V call is TRBV3-1, the J call TRBJ2-7, with TRBD2 as a possible D gene (5 bases). Trimming took 2 bases from V and 5 from J, leaving 10 bases between them. The CDR3 length is 13 residues. In germline, CDR1 is LGHDT, CDR2 YNNKEL (reference sequence). The CDR3 loop is CASSQPGWNEQYF. The CDR3 nucleotides are TGTGCCAGCAGCCAACCGGGGTGGAACGAGCAGTACTTC.

Turning to this clonotype: An end of the junction does not agree with germline; a read error may underlie this. The chain couples TRBV28 to TRBJ1-2; possible D gene TRBD1, 5 bases. Germline assignment: CDR1 MDHEN and CDR2 SYDVKM. The length of the CDR3 is 15 residues. The CDR3 nucleotides read TGTGCCGGCAGTTTGCAGGGCTCAGCTAACTATGGCTACACCTTC. Residues: CAGSLQGSANYGYTF.

Details on this clonotype: A read error is possible here, since a much larger clone lies one base away. The chain combines TRBV6-1 with TRBJ2-1, with TRBD2 matching 10 bases. The CDR3 extends over 14 amino acids. The V gene's germline CDR1 is MNHNS and CDR2 SASEGT. The junction had 9 bases not matched to a gene; V was cut back by 7 bases and J by 9 bases. The CDR3 region is CASTSGGARSEQFF. CDR3 bases: TGTGCCAGCACAAGCGGGGGGGCAAGAAGTGAGCAGTTCTTC.

This clonotype was seen more than once but under ten times. V gene TRBV24-1 combines with J gene TRBJ2-7; the match to TRBD1 covers 10 bases. The CDR3 has 13 amino acids. The ends lost 12 bases at V and 7 bases at J; junction bases unmatched: 11. Germline loops: CDR1 KGHDR, CDR2 SFDVKD. CDR3 coding DNA: TGTGCCGTCCGGGACAGGGGAGGGAATGAGCAGTACTTC. As protein: CAVRDRGGNEQYF.

The V gene is TRBV6-6, the J gene TRBJ1-6; no reliable D call. Germline lookup yields CDR1 MNHNY and CDR2 SVGAGI (reference sequence). Trimming took 0 bases from V and 14 from J, leaving 11 bases between them. The CDR3 extends over 13 amino acids. Here the CDR3 reads CASSYSKDTSLHF. Written as DNA, the CDR3 is TGTGCCAGCAGTTACTCGAAAGACACCTCCCTCCACTTT.

With regard to this clonotype: A much larger clone differs from this one at a single base, so this may be a read error. The chain employs TRBV20-1 and TRBJ2-1, with 8 bases aligning to TRBD1. Trimming took 5 bases from V and 7 from J; bases not matched to a gene: 13. Germline V lookup: CDR1 DFQATT, CDR2 SNEGSKA (reference sequence). The CDR3 is 15 amino acids. The CDR3 sequence: CSAHQGAPLGNEQFF. DNA for the CDR3: TGCAGTGCTCACCAGGGGGCCCCGCTGGGAAATGAGCAGTTCTTC.

This clonotype showed up just a few times. This clone may be a read error of a much larger clone one base away. V gene TRBV24-1 combines with J gene TRBJ2-1, with 9 bases identical to TRBD1. Per germline, CDR1 KGHDR and CDR2 SFDVKD. CDR3 length: 15 amino acids. CDR3 sequence: CATSDSRDRDKEQFF. The CDR3 region has the DNA TGTGCCACCAGTGATTCCCGGGACAGGGACAAAGAGCAGTTCTTC.

This clonotype was counted only a few times. The chain combines TRBV18 with TRBJ2-3; TRBD1 might be the D (5 bases). Germline V gives CDR1 KGHSH, CDR2 LQKENI. The CDR3 is 16 amino acids. V gave up 0 bases and J gave up 0 bases, with 10 bases separating them. CDR3 residues: CASSPPQGVSTDTQYF. Written as DNA, the CDR3 is TGTGCCAGCTCACCACCTCAGGGCGTGAGCACAGATACGCAGTATTTT. Based on the CDR3 plus reference TRBV18 and TRBJ2-3, the full variable domain is NAGVMQNPRHLVRRRGQEARLRCSPMKGHSHVYWYRQLPEEGLKFMVYLQKENIIDESGMPKERFSAEFPKEGPSILRIQQVVRGDSAAYFCASSPPQGVSTDTQYFGPGTRLTVL.

Of note for this clonotype: A much larger clone differs by one base, so this may be a read error. V and J are TRBV14 and TRBJ2-7; TRBD1 is a possible D gene (7 bases). The V end was cut by 10 bases, the J end by 6 bases, with 13 bases between. CDR1 and CDR2 (germline): SGHDN, FVKESK. The CDR3 consists of 11 residues. Here the CDR3 reads CATGGPFEQYF. In DNA, the CDR3 is TGTGCCACAGGGGGGCCGTTCGAGCAGTACTTC.

This clonotype was observed at least ten times. V and J are TRBV11-2 and TRBJ2-1, with TRBD2 matching over 13 bases. Germline V gene data show CDR1 as SGHAT and CDR2 as FQNNGV. The CDR3 totals 15 residues. J was trimmed by 9 bases and V by 5 bases; bases with no gene match: 7. CDR3 DNA sequence: TGTGCCAGCAGCCTAACTAGCGGGGGGGCGGGTGAGCAGTTCTTC. The encoded protein is CASSLTSGGAGEQFF.

This clonotype was detected only once. The junction does not match germline at one end; this may be a read error. The chain employs TRBV10-3 and TRBJ2-3, with 7 bases matching TRBD1. The CDR3 sequence is 17 residues long. The germline CDR1 and CDR2 sequences are ENHRY and SYGVKD. The CDR3 region is CATSELARAQGVDTQYF. DNA of the CDR3: TGTGCCACCAGTGAACTTGCTAGGGCCCAGGGGGTAGATACGCAGTATTTT.

This clonotype was picked up a small number of times. DNA of the CDR3: TGCAGTGCACCCCTTACCGGCGAGCAGTTCTTC. Its translation: CSAPLTGEQFF. V usage is TRBV20-1 and J usage is TRBJ2-1; no clear D. The CDR3 has 11 amino acids. The germline gives CDR1 DFQATT, CDR2 SNEGSKA (reference sequence). V dropped 6 bases and J dropped 10 bases, with 13 bases sitting between them.

This chain joins TRBV10-3 and TRBJ1-2; D ambiguous. This CDR3 contains 14 residues. The germline CDR1 and CDR2 sequences are ENHRY and SYGVKD. V gave up 7 bases and J gave up 1 base, with 13 bases separating them. CDR3 in amino acids: CAITPATLNYGYTF. CDR3 in DNA: TGTGCCATCACTCCAGCGACTCTTAACTATGGCTACACCTTC.

The chain links TRBV6-5 to TRBJ2-5, with a weak D call TRBD1 (6 bases). The germline gives CDR1 MNHEY, CDR2 SVGAGI. The V gene lost 9 bases and the J gene lost 11 bases, with 25 bases spanning the gap. CDR3 length: 14 residues. For the CDR3, the DNA is TGTGCCAGTAAAGCCGGGACACCATTAGGGGAGCAGTACTTC. Residues: CASKAGTPLGEQYF.

This clonotype was seen a few times. The chain joins TRBV11-2 to TRBJ1-1; no firm D call. In germline, CDR1 is SGHAT, CDR2 FQNNGV. Trimming stripped 3 bases from V and 5 bases from J, with 13 bases between. This CDR3 spans 14 amino acids. Here the CDR3 reads CASSLIGLGTEAFF. DNA for the CDR3: TGTGCCAGCAGCTTGATAGGGTTAGGAACTGAAGCTTTCTTT.

This clonotype was seen only a few times. The rearrangement links TRBV7-2 to TRBJ2-1; TRBD2 matches 12 bases. Germline CDR1 and CDR2: SGHTA and FQGNSA. J gave up 9 bases and V 5 bases, and 8 bases lay outside the gene matches. This CDR3 region has 15 residues. This CDR3 reads CASSQASGGAPEQFF. The CDR3 region has the DNA TGTGCCAGCAGCCAAGCTAGCGGGGGGGCCCCTGAGCAGTTCTTC.

V gene TRBV6-5 combines with J gene TRBJ2-5; weak D call: TRBD2 (5 bases). The germline CDR1 and CDR2 sequences are MNHEY and SVGAGI. The CDR3 extends over 16 amino acids. V shed 0 bases and J shed 11 bases, with 22 bases lying between them. CDR3 protein: CASSYSGGQVYNEQYF. In DNA, the CDR3 is TGTGCCAGCAGTTACTCGGGCGGGCAGGTATACAATGAGCAGTACTTC.

This clonotype occurred a few times. This sequence may be a read error, since a much larger clone differs from it by one base. The V gene is TRBV12-3 or TRBV12-4, the J gene TRBJ2-3; D not certain. The CDR3 spans 13 residues. V was clipped by 3 bases and J by 2 bases, with 6 bases between them. CDR3 sequence (DNA): TGTGCCAGCAGTTTGCTCAACACAGATACGCAGTATTTT. This codes for CASSLLNTDTQYF.